This T cell receptor beta chain was sequenced in a study of cytomegalovirus exposure and HLA in healthy donors. Study information: Earlier work reported 100 million or so unique TCR beta sequences from approximately 180 million T cells. Findings and caveats of the study: Fewer N-insertions than the roughly 670-donor mean were reportedly shown by an Asian-associated ancestry cluster in a later analysis. In a later analysis, TCR beta V- and J-gene trimming was associated with a missense DCLRE1C variant.

Germline loops: CDR1 SGHNT, CDR2 YENEEA. CDR3 length: 15 amino acids. Trimming took 4 bases from V and 1 from J, leaving 13 bases between them. 13 Jbeta primers and 60 Vbeta primers were used for the PCR. This table comes from immunoSEQ multiplex PCR, and its TCRdb copy is limited to in-frame clones, with some not included. The sample contains 150,000 to 200,000 clones, around 87% of which appear only once. To note about this clone: Its antigen is not identified.

The clonotype originates from a woman aged 18-30 years in good health and CMV-seronegative. Sequenced material: PBMCs. This chain connects TRBV11-3 to TRBJ1-1; no reliable D call. The CDR3 sequence: CASSSRMEGNTEAFF. The CDR3 coding sequence is TGTGCCAGCAGCTCCAGGATGGAGGGGAACACTGAAGCTTTCTTT.